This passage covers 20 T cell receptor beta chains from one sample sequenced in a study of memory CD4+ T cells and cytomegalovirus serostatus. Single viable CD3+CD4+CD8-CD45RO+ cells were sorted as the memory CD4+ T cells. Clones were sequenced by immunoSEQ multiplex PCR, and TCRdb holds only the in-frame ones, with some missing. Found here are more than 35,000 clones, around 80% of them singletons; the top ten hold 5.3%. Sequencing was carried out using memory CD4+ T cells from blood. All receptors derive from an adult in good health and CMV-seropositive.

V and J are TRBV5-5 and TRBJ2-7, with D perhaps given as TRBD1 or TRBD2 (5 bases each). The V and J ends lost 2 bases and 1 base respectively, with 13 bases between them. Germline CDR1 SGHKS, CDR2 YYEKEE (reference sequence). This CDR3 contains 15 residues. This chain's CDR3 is CASSFTPRESYEQYF. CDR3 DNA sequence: TGTGCCAGCAGCTTTACCCCCAGGGAGTCCTACGAGCAGTACTTC.

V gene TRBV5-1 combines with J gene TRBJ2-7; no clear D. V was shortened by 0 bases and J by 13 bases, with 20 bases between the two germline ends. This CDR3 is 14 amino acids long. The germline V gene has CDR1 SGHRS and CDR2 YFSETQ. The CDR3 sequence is CASSLEPGPPRVYF. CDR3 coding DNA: TGCGCCAGCAGCTTGGAACCGGGCCCCCCTCGGGTTTACTTC.

The CDR3 region has the DNA TGCAGCGTTGGGGGGACGGCGAACACTGAAGCTTTCTTT. Residues: CSVGGTANTEAFF. V is TRBV29-1 and J is TRBJ1-1; D might be TRBD1 (5 bases). The CDR3 is made up of 13 amino acids. V gave up 4 bases and J gave up 1 base, with 10 bases separating them. Germline V gene sequence: CDR1 SQVTM, CDR2 ANQGSEA.

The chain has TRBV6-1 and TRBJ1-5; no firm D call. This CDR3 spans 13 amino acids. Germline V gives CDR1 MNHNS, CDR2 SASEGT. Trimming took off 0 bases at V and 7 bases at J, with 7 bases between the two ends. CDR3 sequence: CASSEAWWQPQHF. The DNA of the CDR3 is TGTGCCAGCAGTGAAGCTTGGTGGCAGCCCCAGCATTTT.

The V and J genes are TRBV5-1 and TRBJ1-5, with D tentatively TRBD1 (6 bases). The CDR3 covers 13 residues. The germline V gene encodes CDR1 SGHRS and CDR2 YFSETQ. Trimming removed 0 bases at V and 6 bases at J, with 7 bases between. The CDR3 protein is CASSLGGGQPQHF. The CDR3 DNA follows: TGCGCCAGCAGCTTGGGAGGGGGTCAGCCCCAGCATTTT.

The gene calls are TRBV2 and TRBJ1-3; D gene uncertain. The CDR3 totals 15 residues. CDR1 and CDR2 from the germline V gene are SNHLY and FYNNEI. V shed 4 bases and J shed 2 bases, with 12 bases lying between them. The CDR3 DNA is TGTGCCAGCAGTGTAGGCTACGGACCTGGAAACACCATATATTTT. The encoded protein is CASSVGYGPGNTIYF.

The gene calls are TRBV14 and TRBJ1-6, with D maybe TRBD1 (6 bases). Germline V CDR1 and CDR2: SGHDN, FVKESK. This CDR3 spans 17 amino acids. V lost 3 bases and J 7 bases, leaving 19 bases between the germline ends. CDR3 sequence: CASSHPELTGRNSPLHF. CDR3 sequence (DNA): TGTGCCAGCAGCCACCCCGAACTGACAGGTCGGAATTCACCCCTCCACTTT.

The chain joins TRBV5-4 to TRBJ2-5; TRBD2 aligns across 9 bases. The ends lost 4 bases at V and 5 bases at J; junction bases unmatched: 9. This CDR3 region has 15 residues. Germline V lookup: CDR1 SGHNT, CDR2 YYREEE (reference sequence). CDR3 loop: CASSLSGSFGETQYF. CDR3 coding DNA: TGTGCCAGCAGCCTTAGCGGGAGCTTTGGGGAGACCCAGTACTTC.

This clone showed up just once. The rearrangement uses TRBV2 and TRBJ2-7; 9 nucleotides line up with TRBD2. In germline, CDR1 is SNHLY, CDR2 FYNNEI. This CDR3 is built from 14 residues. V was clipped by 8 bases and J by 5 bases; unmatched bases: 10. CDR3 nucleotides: TGTGCCAGCCGGGGTGGCGGGAGGGCCAACGAGCAGTACTTC. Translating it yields CASRGGGRANEQYF. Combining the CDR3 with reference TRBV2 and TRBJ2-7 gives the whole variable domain EPEVTQTPSHQVTQMGQEVILRCVPISNHLYFYWYRQILGQKVEFLVSFYNNEISEKSEIFDDQFSVERPDGSNFTLKIRSTKLEDSAMYFCASRGGGRANEQYFGPGTRLTVT.

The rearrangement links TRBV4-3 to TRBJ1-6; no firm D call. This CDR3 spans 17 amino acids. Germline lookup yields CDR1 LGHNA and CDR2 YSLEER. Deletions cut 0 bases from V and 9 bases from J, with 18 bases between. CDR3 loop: CASSQDHRGGSGSPLHF. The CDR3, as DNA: TGCGCCAGCAGCCAAGATCACCGGGGAGGATCAGGTTCACCCCTCCACTTT.

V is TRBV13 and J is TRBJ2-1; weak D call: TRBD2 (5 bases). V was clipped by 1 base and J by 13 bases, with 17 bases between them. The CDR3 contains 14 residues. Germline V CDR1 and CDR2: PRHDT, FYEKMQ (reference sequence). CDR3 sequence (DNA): TGTGCCAGCAGCTTAGCCGCCAACGCGGACTCCCAGTTCTTC. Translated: CASSLAANADSQFF.

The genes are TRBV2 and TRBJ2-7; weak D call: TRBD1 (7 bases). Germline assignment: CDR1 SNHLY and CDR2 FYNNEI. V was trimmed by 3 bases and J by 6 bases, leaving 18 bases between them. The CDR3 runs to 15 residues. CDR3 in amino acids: CASSEGAGGKREQYF. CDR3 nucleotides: TGTGCCAGCAGTGAGGGGGCAGGGGGGAAACGCGAGCAGTACTTC.

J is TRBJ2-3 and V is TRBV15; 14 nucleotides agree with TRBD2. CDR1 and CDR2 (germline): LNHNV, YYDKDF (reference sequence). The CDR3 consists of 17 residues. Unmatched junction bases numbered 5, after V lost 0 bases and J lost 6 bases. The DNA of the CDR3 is TGTGCCACCAGCAGAGAGGGACTAGCGGGGGTGGGGGATACGCAGTATTTT. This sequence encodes CATSREGLAGVGDTQYF.

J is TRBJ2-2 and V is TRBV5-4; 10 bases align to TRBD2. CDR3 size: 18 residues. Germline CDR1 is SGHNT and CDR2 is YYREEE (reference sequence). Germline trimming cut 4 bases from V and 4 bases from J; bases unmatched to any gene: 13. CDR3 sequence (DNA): TGTGCCAGCAGCCCATACCTAGAGCGGGAGGGGAGCACCGGGGAGCTGTTTTTT. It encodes CASSPYLEREGSTGELFF.

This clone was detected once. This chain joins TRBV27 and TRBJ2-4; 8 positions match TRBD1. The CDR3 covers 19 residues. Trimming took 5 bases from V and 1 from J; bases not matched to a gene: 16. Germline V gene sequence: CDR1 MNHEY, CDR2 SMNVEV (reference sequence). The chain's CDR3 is CASSPPDRGLRRAKNIQYF. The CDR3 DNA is TGTGCCAGCAGTCCCCCTGACAGGGGCCTGAGGAGGGCCAAAAACATTCAGTACTTC.

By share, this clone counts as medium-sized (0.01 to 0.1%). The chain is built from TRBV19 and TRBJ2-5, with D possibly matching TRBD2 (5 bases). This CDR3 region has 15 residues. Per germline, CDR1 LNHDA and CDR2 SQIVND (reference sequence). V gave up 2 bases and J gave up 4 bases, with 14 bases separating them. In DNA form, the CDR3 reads TGTGCCAGTAGTATACATCCAAAAGGAGGAGAGACCCAGTACTTC. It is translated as CASSIHPKGGETQYF. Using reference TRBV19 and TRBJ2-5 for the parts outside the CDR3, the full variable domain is DGGITQSPKYLFRKEGQNVTLSCEQNLNHDAMYWYRQDPGQGLRLIYYSQIVNDFQKGDIAEGYSVSREKKESFPLTVTSAQKNPTAFYLCASSIHPKGGETQYFGPGTRLLVL.

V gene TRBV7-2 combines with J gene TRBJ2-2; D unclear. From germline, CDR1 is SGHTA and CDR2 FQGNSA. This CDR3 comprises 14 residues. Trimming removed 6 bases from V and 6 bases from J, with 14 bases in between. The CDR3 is CASSSDLRAGELFF. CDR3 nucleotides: TGTGCCAGCAGTTCTGACCTAAGAGCCGGGGAGCTGTTTTTT.

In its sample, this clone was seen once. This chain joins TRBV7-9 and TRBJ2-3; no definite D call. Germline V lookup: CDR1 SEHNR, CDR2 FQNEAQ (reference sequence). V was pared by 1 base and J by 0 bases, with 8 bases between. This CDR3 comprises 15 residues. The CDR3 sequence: CASSLEGFSTDTQYF. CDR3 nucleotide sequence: TGTGCCAGCAGCTTAGAAGGGTTCAGCACAGATACGCAGTATTTT.

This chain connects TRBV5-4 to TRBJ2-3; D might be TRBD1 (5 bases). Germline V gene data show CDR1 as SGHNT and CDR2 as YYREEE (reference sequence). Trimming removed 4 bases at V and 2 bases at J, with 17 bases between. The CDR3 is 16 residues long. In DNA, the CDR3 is TGTGCCAGCAGCCGTGGGGCAGCAACGGACACAGATACGCAGTATTTT. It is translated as CASSRGAATDTDTQYF.

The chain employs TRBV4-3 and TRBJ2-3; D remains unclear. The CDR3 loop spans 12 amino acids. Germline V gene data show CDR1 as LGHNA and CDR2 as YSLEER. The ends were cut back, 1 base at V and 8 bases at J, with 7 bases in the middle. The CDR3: CASSQGWGTQYF. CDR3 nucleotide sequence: TGCGCCAGCAGCCAAGGATGGGGTACGCAGTATTTT.